Sequencing of this T cell receptor beta chain was carried out in a study of T-cell reconstitution after alpha-beta-depleted transplantation in children. Study-level findings and limits: Expanded graft clones numbering several hundred reportedly gave rise to alpha-beta T cells about two months after transplant. At day 60, the high TCRbeta diversity found in some patients originated from recipient T cells and thymic progenitors that had survived. Fresh T-cell production supplied most of the T-cell counts and diversity seen one year after transplant.

In regard to this clonotype: Its antigen is as yet unknown.

Per the germline V gene, CDR1 is MDHEN and CDR2 is SYDVKM. The trim removed 4 bases at V and 3 bases at J, leaving 6 bases unmatched. This CDR3 is 15 amino acids long. This sample's TCRbeta library carried unique molecular identifier barcodes. TCRdb reprocessed the PCR reads with MiXCR, giving one entry per CDR3 protein. The sample shows 450,000 to 700,000 distinct CDR3 sequences, 25% to 30% of them seen only once. The sequencing used PBMCs, collected before TCRalphabeta/CD19-depleted stem cell transplant. The genes are TRBV28 and TRBJ2-4; 7 bases map to TRBD2. This clonotype was obtained from a boy under two years old with Wiskott-Aldrich syndrome, due to receive a stem cell transplant. CDR3 nucleotides: TGTGCCAGCAGTTCCCCACTAGCGAACAAAAACATTCAGTACTTC. The encoded protein is CASSSPLANKNIQYF.